A single sample gave rise to the 25 T cell receptor beta chains below, sequenced in a study of T cell responses to AZD1222 COVID-19 vaccine. Repertoires were generated with immunoSEQ multiplex PCR, while TCRdb's copy carries only in-frame clones and drops some. The table has 150,000 to 200,000 clones, 92% seen once. The sequencing used peripheral blood, collected on day 0 of AZD1222 vaccination. These receptors all come from an adult in good health.

The J gene is TRBJ2-3, the V gene TRBV5-1; TRBD1 agrees at 7 bases. This CDR3 is built from 16 residues. Germline CDR1 SGHRS, CDR2 YFSETQ. After removal of 0 bases from V and 3 bases from J, the junction contained 7 bases not matched to a gene. CDR3 DNA: TGCGCCAGCAGCTTGGCCGAAGGGGGCCGAACAGATACGCAGTATTTT. Amino acid sequence: CASSLAEGGRTDTQYF.

This chain joins TRBV27 and TRBJ2-7; the match to TRBD1 covers 11 bases. The CDR3 consists of 15 residues. V lost 3 bases and J lost 3; bases outside the gene matches: 4. Germline CDR1 and CDR2: MNHEY and SMNVEV (reference sequence). CDR3 nucleotide sequence: TGTGCCAGCAGTTTCGCCGGGACAGGGGGCTACGAGCAGTACTTC. Amino acids: CASSFAGTGGYEQYF.

CDR3 amino acids: CASRRTGANYGYTF. Written as DNA, the CDR3 is TGTGCCAGCAGACGGACAGGGGCTAACTATGGCTACACCTTC. The chain recombines TRBV28 with TRBJ1-2, with 9 bases lining up with TRBD1. This CDR3 has 14 residues. The V gene end was trimmed by 6 bases and the J gene end by 0 bases; junction bases not matched to a gene: 2. CDR1 and CDR2 (germline): MDHEN, SYDVKM.

The genes are TRBV4-3 and TRBJ1-2; TRBD1 aligns across 8 bases. The junction had 4 bases not matched to a gene; V was cut back by 4 bases and J by 0 bases. Germline V gene lookup returns CDR1 LGHNA and CDR2 YSLEER. The CDR3 is 15 amino acids. CDR3 DNA sequence: TGCGCCAGCAGCCTCGGACAGGGCGCTAACTATGGCTACACCTTC. This codes for CASSLGQGANYGYTF.

The table lists this clone with a count of one. The V gene is TRBV7-6, the J gene TRBJ2-3, with D unclear. Trimming shortened V by 2 bases and J by 0 bases, and 9 bases separated the two germline ends. The CDR3 is 15 residues long. The germline gives CDR1 SGHVS, CDR2 FNYEAQ. CDR3: CASSLQRVSTDTQYF. CDR3 sequence (DNA): TGTGCCAGCAGCTTACAACGGGTTAGCACAGATACGCAGTATTTT.

The gene calls are TRBV9 and TRBJ2-2; perhaps TRBD2 as D (5 bases). The V gene lost 0 bases and the J gene lost 6 bases, with 9 bases spanning the gap. CDR1 SGDLS and CDR2 YYNGEE come from the germline V gene. The length of the CDR3 is 14 residues. In DNA form, the CDR3 reads TGTGCCAGCAGCGTAGCCGGAGGCGCCGGGGAGCTGTTTTTT. Its translation is CASSVAGGAGELFF. Complete variable domain (other parts from reference TRBV9 and TRBJ2-2): DSGVTQTPKHLITATGQRVTLRCSPRSGDLSVYWYQQSLDQGLQFLIQYYNGEERAKGNILERFSAQQFPDLHSELNLSSLELGDSALYFCASSVAGGAGELFFGEGSRLTVL.

V and J are TRBV21-1 and TRBJ2-5. TRBV21-1 has pseudogene status. CDR3 length: 9 residues. The chain's CDR3 is CATRKTQYF. The DNA for the CDR3 is TGTGCCACACGAAAGACCCAGTACTTC.

V gene TRBV6-5 combines with J gene TRBJ1-1; 8 nucleotides align to TRBD1. The germline V gene has CDR1 MNHEY and CDR2 SVGAGI. This CDR3 has 15 residues. V shed 2 bases, J shed 11 bases, and the junction held 13 bases outside the gene matches. CDR3 DNA: TGTGCCAGCAGTTACGCGAACCGGGACAGGTGGGGGGCTTTCTTT. Encoded protein: CASSYANRDRWGAFF.

V is TRBV12-3 or TRBV12-4 and J is TRBJ1-4; D is undetermined. The V end was cut by 4 bases, the J end by 8 bases, with 11 bases between. The CDR3 is 13 residues long. In nucleotides, the CDR3 is TGTGCCAGCAGTTATCGGGCGGCCGAAAAACTGTTTTTT. Protein sequence: CASSYRAAEKLFF.

The chain couples TRBV30 to TRBJ1-1; 10 bases are a match to TRBD1. Germline V gene lookup returns CDR1 GTSNPN and CDR2 SVGIG (reference sequence). The CDR3 has 14 amino acids. After removal of 5 bases from V and 3 bases from J, the junction contained 6 bases not matched to a gene. The CDR3 nucleotides read TGTGCCTGGGGGACAGGGGCGTTGGACACTGAAGCTTTCTTT. Translation: CAWGTGALDTEAFF. The variable domain in full, with the rest retrieved from reference TRBV30 and TRBJ1-1, is SQTIHQWPATLVQPVGSPLSLECTVEGTSNPNLYWYRQAAGRGLQLLFYSVGIGQISSEVPQNLSASRPQDRQFILSSKKLLLSDSGFYLCAWGTGALDTEAFFGQGTRLTVV.

Only one count was recorded for this clone. The chain carries TRBV12-5 and TRBJ2-1, with TRBD2 matching 13 bases. The germline V gene encodes CDR1 LGHNT and CDR2 FRNRAP. J was trimmed by 5 bases and V by 8 bases; bases with no gene match: 12. The CDR3 has 17 residues. The CDR3 sequence is CASLSETSGGDNNEQFF. CDR3 DNA sequence: TGTGCTAGTCTCAGCGAAACTAGCGGGGGGGATAACAATGAGCAGTTCTTC.

The gene calls are TRBV3-1 (or the pseudogene TRBV3-2) and TRBJ2-1; 12 bases map to TRBD2. There are 19 residues in the CDR3. The ends lost 0 bases at V and 9 bases at J; junction bases unmatched: 15. The V gene's germline CDR1 is LGHDT and CDR2 YNNKEL (reference sequence). CDR3 nucleotide sequence: TGTGCCAGCAGCCAAGATTGGACTAGCGGGAACCTAGTAGGAGGTGAGCAGTTCTTC. This gives the protein CASSQDWTSGNLVGGEQFF.

The V and J genes are TRBV3-1 (or the pseudogene TRBV3-2) and TRBJ1-6, with D unclear. This CDR3 region has 14 residues. CDR1 and CDR2 from the germline V gene are LGHDT and YNNKEL (reference sequence). V was pared by 0 bases and J by 10 bases, with 10 bases between. The CDR3 loop is CASSQDLGRSPLHF. Here the CDR3 DNA reads TGTGCCAGCAGCCAAGATCTCGGGCGGTCACCCCTCCACTTT.

The J gene is TRBJ1-4, the V gene TRBV6-5; D may be TRBD1 (5 bases). V shed 5 bases and J shed 3 bases, with 10 bases lying between them. Germline V gene data show CDR1 as MNHEY and CDR2 as SVGAGI. CDR3 length: 14 residues. The CDR3 DNA reads TGTGCCAGCAGTATTCGGGGGGCTAATGAAAAACTGTTTTTT. Translation gives CASSIRGANEKLFF.

This rearrangement joins TRBV11-3 to TRBJ2-4; 11 positions match TRBD2. The CDR3 contains 16 residues. V lost 1 base, J lost 9 bases, and 8 bases stayed unmatched. Germline V gives CDR1 SGHNT, CDR2 YENEEA. This CDR3 reads CASSLGDSGGAGIQYF. Here the CDR3 DNA reads TGTGCCAGCAGCTTAGGGGATAGCGGGGGGGCCGGCATTCAGTACTTC. The full variable domain, completed using reference TRBV11-3 and TRBJ2-4, is EAGVVQSPRYKIIEKKQPVAFWCNPISGHNTLYWYLQNLGQGPELLIRYENEEAVDDSQLPKDRFSAERLKGVDSTLKIQPAELGDSAVYLCASSLGDSGGAGIQYFGAGTRLSVL.

The chain is built from TRBV7-9 and TRBJ1-1; D not resolved. Germline CDR1 SEHNR, CDR2 FQNEAQ (reference sequence). The V and J ends lost 4 bases and 7 bases respectively, with 7 bases between them. The CDR3 has 11 amino acids. CDR3 sequence (DNA): TGTGCCAGCAGCTACGGCAGTGAAGCTTTCTTT. This gives the protein CASSYGSEAFF.

The CDR3 loop reads CASSPPGRNSPLHF. The CDR3 DNA reads as TGTGCCAGCTCACCACCAGGGAGGAATTCACCCCTCCACTTT. The chain uses TRBV18 and TRBJ1-6; the D is unclear. V was pared by 0 bases and J by 7 bases, with 7 bases between. The CDR3 consists of 14 residues. The germline V gene has CDR1 KGHSH and CDR2 LQKENI.

The chain employs TRBV7-3 and TRBJ2-5; D is unresolved. Germline V lookup: CDR1 SGHTA, CDR2 FQGTGA. Trimming took 5 bases from V and 4 from J, leaving 11 bases between them. The CDR3 extends over 13 amino acids. CDR3 nucleotides: TGTGCCAGCAGCCAGAGCAGCTTAGAGACCCAGTACTTC. Protein product: CASSQSSLETQYF.

The chain links TRBV7-9 to TRBJ2-1, with a possible D match to TRBD1 (6 bases). The CDR3 is 15 amino acids. Germline V CDR1 and CDR2: SEHNR, FQNEAQ (reference sequence). Deletions cut 1 base from V and 2 bases from J, with 9 bases between. CDR3 coding DNA: TGTGCCAGCAGCTTAGTGTCAGGGGCCTACAATGAGCAGTTCTTC. This codes for CASSLVSGAYNEQFF.

The genes are TRBV19 and TRBJ2-3; 8 positions match TRBD1. V shed 6 bases, J shed 0 bases, and the junction held 8 bases outside the gene matches. CDR1 is LNHDA and CDR2 is SQIVND in the germline V gene (reference sequence). This CDR3 contains 16 residues. Here the CDR3 DNA reads TGTGCCAGTAGACCCCAGGGGGCTATTAGCACAGATACGCAGTATTTT. This translates into CASRPQGAISTDTQYF.

This clone has just one count. Written as DNA, the CDR3 is TGTGCCAGCAGCTTAAGCGGGGGACTTATCAATGAGCAGTTCTTC. Its translation is CASSLSGGLINEQFF. The chain recombines TRBV11-2 with TRBJ2-1; the match to TRBD2 covers 8 bases. Unmatched junction bases numbered 6, after V lost 2 bases and J lost 6 bases. This CDR3 spans 15 amino acids. The V gene's germline CDR1 is SGHAT and CDR2 FQNNGV.

The chain joins TRBV27 to TRBJ2-1; 9 positions agree with TRBD2. The V gene's germline CDR1 is MNHEY and CDR2 SMNVEV (reference sequence). Trimming took 5 bases from V and 4 from J; bases not matched to a gene: 9. CDR3 length equals 16 residues. The CDR3 is CASSKPGLARYNEQFF. Written as DNA, the CDR3 is TGTGCCAGCAGTAAACCCGGACTAGCGAGGTACAATGAGCAGTTCTTC.

The chain joins TRBV28 to TRBJ1-2; a weak D match, TRBD1 (5 bases). Germline V gives CDR1 MDHEN, CDR2 SYDVKM. CDR3 size: 16 residues. The ends were cut back, 3 bases at V and 6 bases at J, with 20 bases in the middle. CDR3 sequence (DNA): TGTGCCAGCAGTTTGGGCGGCCAGCTGGGGGGAGATGGCTACACCTTC. Protein: CASSLGGQLGGDGYTF.

The chain couples TRBV6-6 to TRBJ2-7; D remains unclear. Trimming stripped 7 bases from V and 0 bases from J, with 10 bases between. This CDR3 has 13 amino acids. Germline-derived CDR1 and CDR2 are MNHNY and SVGAGI (reference sequence). CDR3 sequence: CASTQLSSYEQYF. The CDR3, as DNA: TGTGCCAGCACCCAACTCAGCTCCTACGAGCAGTACTTC.

J is TRBJ1-5 and V is TRBV2; 7 bases agree with TRBD1. V shed 8 bases and J 6 bases; nucleotides not matched to a gene: 7. Germline V gene lookup returns CDR1 SNHLY and CDR2 FYNNEI. The CDR3 consists of 13 residues. CDR3 loop: CASRGTVGQPQHF. The CDR3 coding sequence is TGTGCCAGCCGCGGGACAGTGGGTCAGCCCCAGCATTTT. The whole variable domain, remainder taken from reference TRBV2 and TRBJ1-5, is EPEVTQTPSHQVTQMGQEVILRCVPISNHLYFYWYRQILGQKVEFLVSFYNNEISEKSEIFDDQFSVERPDGSNFTLKIRSTKLEDSAMYFCASRGTVGQPQHFGDGTRLSIL.